The 8 T cell receptor beta chains given below trace back to one sample, sequenced in a study of technical replicates of blood from several donors. Sequenced by immunoSEQ multiplex PCR; TCRdb stores in-frame clones only, minus some. This table holds about 79,000 clones, 75% to 95% found once. The specimen sequenced was T cells isolated from PBMCs. These receptors were taken from a human donor in good health. Some clones in this sample may be carry-over from other donors' samples.

This rearrangement joins TRBV19 to TRBJ1-5; TRBD1 is a possible D gene (5 bases). The ends were cut back, 0 bases at V and 4 bases at J, with 10 bases in the middle. Germline values: CDR1 LNHDA, CDR2 SQIVND (reference sequence). The CDR3 consists of 15 residues. The CDR3 reads CASSIEQERNQPQHF. The CDR3 DNA reads as TGTGCCAGTAGTATAGAACAGGAGAGAAATCAGCCCCAGCATTTT. The full variable domain, rest sourced from reference TRBV19 and TRBJ1-5, is DGGITQSPKYLFRKEGQNVTLSCEQNLNHDAMYWYRQDPGQGLRLIYYSQIVNDFQKGDIAEGYSVSREKKESFPLTVTSAQKNPTAFYLCASSIEQERNQPQHFGDGTRLSIL.

V gene TRBV7-6 combines with J gene TRBJ1-1; unclear D gene. The germline V gene encodes CDR1 SGHVS and CDR2 FNYEAQ. The V end was cut by 3 bases, the J end by 7 bases, with 15 bases between. This CDR3 spans 14 amino acids. CDR3 DNA: TGTGCCAGCAGCTTTTCGGAGTATAGTAGTGAAGCTTTCTTT. Amino acids: CASSFSEYSSEAFF.

The V gene is TRBV6-4, the J gene TRBJ2-5; 12 nucleotides match TRBD2. This CDR3 comprises 14 residues. The junction had 0 bases not matched to a gene; V was cut back by 3 bases and J by 4 bases. CDR1 is MRHNA, CDR2 SNTAGT, per germline. The CDR3 region is CASSETSGRETQYF. As DNA, the CDR3 is TGTGCCAGCAGTGAGACTAGCGGGAGAGAGACCCAGTACTTC.

This rearrangement joins TRBV5-8 to TRBJ1-3; D unclear. Germline CDR1 SGHTS, CDR2 YDEGEE. The CDR3 has 15 residues. V was pared by 4 bases and J by 0 bases, with 11 bases between. CDR3 in DNA: TGTGCCAGCAGCAATCAGAGACTCTCTGGAAACACCATATATTTT. Its protein is CASSNQRLSGNTIYF.

The chain is built from TRBV11-3 and TRBJ2-7, with TRBD1 identical over 9 bases. This CDR3 has 14 residues. Germline assignment: CDR1 SGHNT and CDR2 YENEEA. The J segment lost 3 bases and the V segment lost 4 bases, leaving 4 bases of the junction unmatched. The CDR3 bases are TGTGCCAGCAGCTCCCGGGACAGGGTCTACGAGCAGTACTTC. It is translated as CASSSRDRVYEQYF.

CDR3: CASSLALTGNEDEKLFF. Here the CDR3 DNA reads TGCGCCAGCAGCTTGGCCCTTACAGGGAACGAGGATGAAAAACTGTTTTTT. The genes are TRBV5-1 and TRBJ1-4; D possibly corresponds to TRBD1 (6 bases). This CDR3 has 17 residues. Germline V gives CDR1 SGHRS, CDR2 YFSETQ. Between the trimmed V and J ends, which lost 0 bases and 6 bases, there was a span of 18 bases.

The table lists this clone with a count of one. The CDR3 sequence: CASSLGSNEQFF. The CDR3 DNA reads TGTGCCAGCAGCCTCGGTAGCAATGAGCAGTTCTTC. V and J are TRBV7-6 and TRBJ2-1; D not resolved. This CDR3 has 12 residues. Germline V gene data show CDR1 as SGHVS and CDR2 as FNYEAQ. Trimming cost V 5 bases and J 6 bases, with 8 bases left between them.

This clone is a singleton in its sample. The chain joins TRBV28 to TRBJ1-3; D ambiguous. Trimming removed 3 bases at V and 0 bases at J, with 9 bases between. The germline V gene encodes CDR1 MDHEN and CDR2 SYDVKM. The CDR3 has 15 residues. CDR3 DNA: TGTGCCAGCAGTTTGTCCCAGTTCTCTGGAAACACCATATATTTT. Translated, it gives CASSLSQFSGNTIYF.